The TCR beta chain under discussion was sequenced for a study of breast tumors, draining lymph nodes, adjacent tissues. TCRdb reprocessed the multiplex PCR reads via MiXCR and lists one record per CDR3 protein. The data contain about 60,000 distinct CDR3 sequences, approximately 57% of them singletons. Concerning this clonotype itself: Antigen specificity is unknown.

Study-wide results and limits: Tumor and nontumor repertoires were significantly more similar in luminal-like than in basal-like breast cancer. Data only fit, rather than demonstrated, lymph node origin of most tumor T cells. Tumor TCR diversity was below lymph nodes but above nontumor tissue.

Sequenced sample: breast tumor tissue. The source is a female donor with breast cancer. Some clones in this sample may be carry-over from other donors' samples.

The CDR3 sequence is CAIAFRLAGGRGNEQFF. DNA for the CDR3: TGTGCCATCGCGTTTCGGCTAGCGGGGGGGCGGGGCAATGAGCAGTTCTTC. The chain has TRBV10-3 and TRBJ2-1; 12 bases align to TRBD2. The CDR3 totals 17 residues. With 8 bases clipped from V and 6 bases from J, the junction kept 14 bases outside the gene matches. The germline V gene has CDR1 ENHRY and CDR2 SYGVKD.